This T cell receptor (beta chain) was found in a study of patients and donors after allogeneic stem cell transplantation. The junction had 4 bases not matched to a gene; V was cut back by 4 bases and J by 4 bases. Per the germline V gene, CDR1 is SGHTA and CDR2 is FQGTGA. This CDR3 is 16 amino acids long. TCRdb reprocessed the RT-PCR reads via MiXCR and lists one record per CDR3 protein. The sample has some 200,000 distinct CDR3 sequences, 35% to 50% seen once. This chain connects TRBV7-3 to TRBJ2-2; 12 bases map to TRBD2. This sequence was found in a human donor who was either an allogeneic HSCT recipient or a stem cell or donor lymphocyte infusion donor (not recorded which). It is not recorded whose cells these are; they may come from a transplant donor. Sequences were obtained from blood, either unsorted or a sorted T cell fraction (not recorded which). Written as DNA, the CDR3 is TGTGCCAGCAGCTACACGACTAGCGGGGGCACCGGGGAGCTGTTTTTT. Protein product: CASSYTTSGGTGELFF.